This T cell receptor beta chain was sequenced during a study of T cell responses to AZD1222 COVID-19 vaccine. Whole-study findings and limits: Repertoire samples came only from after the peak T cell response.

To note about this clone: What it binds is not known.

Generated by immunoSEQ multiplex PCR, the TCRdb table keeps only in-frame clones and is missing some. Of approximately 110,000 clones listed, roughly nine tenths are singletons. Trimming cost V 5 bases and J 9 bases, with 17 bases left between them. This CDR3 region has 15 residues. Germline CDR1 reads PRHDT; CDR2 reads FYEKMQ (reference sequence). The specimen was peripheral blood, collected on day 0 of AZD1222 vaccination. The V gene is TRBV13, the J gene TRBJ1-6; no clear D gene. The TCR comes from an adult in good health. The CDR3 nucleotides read TGTGCCAGCAGCCGAGTACCCATCGAGGTTTCACCCCTCCACTTT. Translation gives CASSRVPIEVSPLHF.